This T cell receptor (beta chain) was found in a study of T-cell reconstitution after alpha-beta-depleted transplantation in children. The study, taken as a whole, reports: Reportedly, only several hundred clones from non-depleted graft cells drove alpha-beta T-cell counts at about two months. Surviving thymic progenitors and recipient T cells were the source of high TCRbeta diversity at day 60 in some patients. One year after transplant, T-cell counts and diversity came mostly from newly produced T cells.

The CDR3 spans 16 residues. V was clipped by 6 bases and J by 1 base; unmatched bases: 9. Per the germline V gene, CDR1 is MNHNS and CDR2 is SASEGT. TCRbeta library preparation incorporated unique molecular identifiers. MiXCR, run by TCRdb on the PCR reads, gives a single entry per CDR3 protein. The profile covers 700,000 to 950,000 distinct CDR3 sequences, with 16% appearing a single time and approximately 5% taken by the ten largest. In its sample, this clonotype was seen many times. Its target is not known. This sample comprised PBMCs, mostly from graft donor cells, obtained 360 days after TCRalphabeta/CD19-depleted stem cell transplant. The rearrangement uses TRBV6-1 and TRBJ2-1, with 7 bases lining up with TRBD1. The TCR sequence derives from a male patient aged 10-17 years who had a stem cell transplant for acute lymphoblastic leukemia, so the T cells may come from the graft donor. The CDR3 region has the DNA TGTGCCAGCAGACACAGGGGAGTCAGGTCCTACAATGAGCAGTTCTTC. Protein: CASRHRGVRSYNEQFF.